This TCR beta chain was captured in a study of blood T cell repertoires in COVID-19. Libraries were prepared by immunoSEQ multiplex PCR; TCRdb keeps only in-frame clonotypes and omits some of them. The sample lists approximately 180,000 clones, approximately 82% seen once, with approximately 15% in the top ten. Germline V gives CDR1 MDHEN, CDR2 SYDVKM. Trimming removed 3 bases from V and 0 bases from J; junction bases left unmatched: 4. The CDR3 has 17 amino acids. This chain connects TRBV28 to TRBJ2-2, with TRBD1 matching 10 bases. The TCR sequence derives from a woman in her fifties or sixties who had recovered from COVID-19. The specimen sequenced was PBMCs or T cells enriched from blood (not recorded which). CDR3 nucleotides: TGTGCCAGCAGTTTGGGTGGACAGGGGGCGAACACCGGGGAGCTGTTTTTT. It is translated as CASSLGGQGANTGELFF.